These T cell receptor beta chains were read from a single sample in a study of blood T cell repertoires in COVID-19. This table comes from immunoSEQ multiplex PCR, and its TCRdb copy is limited to in-frame clones, with some not included. The table shows 250,000 or so clones, with around 88% occurring only once. The sample comprised peripheral blood. The receptors were gathered from a woman under 40 with COVID-19, enrolled during active disease. Both conserved end residues are trimmed from each CDR3. Size tells how often a clone was seen (once, few, many) or the class of an expanded clone, and some rows leave it out.

>TRBJ2-3|-|TRBV18
ASSPSWIGADTQY
>TRBJ1-1|-|TRBV18
ASSPGTGLNTEAF
>TRBJ2-3|once|TRBV4-1
ASSQVGRTDTQY
>TRBJ1-4|-|TRBV10-3
AIRQGANEKLF
>TRBJ2-2|-|TRBV7-2
ASSPTGQGMTGELF
>TRBJ1-2|once|TRBV7-9
ASSLVGGTGYRDGYT
>TRBJ2-2|-|TRBV18
ASSPLNIAGDINTGELF
>TRBJ2-1|-|TRBV9
ASSVAAGGSYNEQF
>TRBJ1-4|-|TRBV6-5
ASRVGQGGEKLF
>TRBJ1-2|-|TRBV27
ASSKQDRRGYT
>TRBJ2-3|-|TRBV24-1
ATSDGQDSTDTQY
>TRBJ2-5|-|TRBV12-5
ASGLVVTSSPQTQY
>TRBJ1-2|-|TRBV24-1
ATSDVPGQTSGYT
>TRBJ2-1|-|TRBV6-4
ASSDSSFMSYNEQF
>TRBJ2-7|-|TRBV6-5
AGSDSPSYEQY
>TRBJ2-2|-|TRBV4-1
ASSQDGRNTGELF
>TRBJ2-3|-|TRBV5-4
ASSSRAGPGGTQY
>TRBJ1-1|-|TRBV7-9
ASSLVTDRASEAF
>TRBJ1-5|-|TRBV7-8
ASSSRGRDSNQPQH
>TRBJ2-1|-|TRBV11-1
ASSSGQGGDNEQF
>TRBJ2-3|-|TRBV5-1
ASSLAGSGGHHTDTQY
>TRBJ2-5|few|TRBV7-2
ASSLVRFPGETQY
>TRBJ2-5|-|TRBV5-1
ASSPTGGTYQETQY
>TRBJ1-5|-|TRBV5-5
ASSLLPVMRPQH
>TRBJ2-7|-|TRBV7-2
ASSLGQGWVDEQY
>TRBJ1-2|-|TRBV9
ASSLRVGPTGYGYT